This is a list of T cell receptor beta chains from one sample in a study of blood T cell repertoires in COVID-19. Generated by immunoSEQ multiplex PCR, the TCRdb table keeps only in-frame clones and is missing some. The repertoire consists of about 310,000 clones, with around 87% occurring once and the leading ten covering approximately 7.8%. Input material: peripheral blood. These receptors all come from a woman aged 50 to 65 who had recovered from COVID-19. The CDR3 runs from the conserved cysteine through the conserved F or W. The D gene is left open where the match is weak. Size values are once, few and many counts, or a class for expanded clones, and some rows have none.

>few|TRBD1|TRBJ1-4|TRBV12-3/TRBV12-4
CASSRQGEKLFF
TGTGCCAGCTCAAGACAGGGTGAAAAACTGTTTTTT
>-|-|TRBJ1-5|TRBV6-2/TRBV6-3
CASSTQVKPQHF
TGTGCCAGCAGTACCCAGGTGAAGCCCCAGCATTTT
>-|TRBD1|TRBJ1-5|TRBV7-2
CASSLVLGGRSQPQHF
TGTGCCAGCAGCCTAGTACTAGGGGGCAGGTCGCAGCCCCAGCATTTT
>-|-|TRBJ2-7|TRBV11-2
CASSITSYSPYEQYF
TGTGCCAGCAGTATTACTAGTTACTCACCATACGAGCAGTACTTC
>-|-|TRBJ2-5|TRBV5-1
CASSRGGIETQYF
TGCGCCAGCAGTCGAGGGGGAATAGAGACCCAGTACTTC
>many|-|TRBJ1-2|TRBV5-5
CASSPKADSYGYTF
TGTGCCAGCAGCCCGAAAGCGGATAGCTATGGCTACACCTTC
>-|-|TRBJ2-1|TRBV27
CASRHGSGWSEQFF
TGTGCCAGCAGGCATGGGAGTGGGTGGTCTGAGCAGTTCTTC
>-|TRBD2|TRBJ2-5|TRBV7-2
CASSFAGTSTETQYF
TGTGCCAGCAGCTTTGCCGGGACTAGTACAGAGACCCAGTACTTC
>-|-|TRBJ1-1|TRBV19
CASRLSGDTEAFF
TGTGCCAGTCGGCTATCAGGGGATACTGAAGCTTTCTTT
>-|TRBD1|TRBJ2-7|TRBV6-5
CASSSPAGTGGNEQYF
TGTGCCAGCAGTTCCCCCGCGGGGACAGGGGGCAACGAGCAGTACTTC
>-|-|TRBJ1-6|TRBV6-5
CASNPVYNSPLHF
TGTGCCAGCAACCCGGTCTATAATTCACCCCTCCACTTT
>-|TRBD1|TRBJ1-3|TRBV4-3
CASSQERTGWNTIYF
TGCGCCAGCAGCCAAGAACGGACAGGGTGGAACACCATATATTTT
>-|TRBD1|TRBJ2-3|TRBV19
CASSTTGTAPDTQYF
TGTGCCAGTAGTACTACGGGGACAGCCCCAGATACGCAGTATTTT
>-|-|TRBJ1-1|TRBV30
CAWSFYSEAFF
TGTGCCTGGAGTTTCTATTCTGAAGCTTTCTTT
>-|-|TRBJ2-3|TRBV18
CASSPPRTVGGTDTQYF
TGTGCCAGCTCACCCCCGAGGACAGTCGGGGGCACAGATACGCAGTATTTT
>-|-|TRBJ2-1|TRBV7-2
CASSLSAPTYNEQFF
TGTGCCAGCAGCTTATCCGCTCCTACCTACAATGAGCAGTTCTTC
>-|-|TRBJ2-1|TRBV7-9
CASSLTQGSYNEQFF
TGTGCCAGCAGTCTCACACAGGGTTCCTACAATGAGCAGTTCTTC
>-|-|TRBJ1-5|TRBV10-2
CASSVDRANQPQHF
TGCGCCAGCAGTGTGGACAGAGCCAATCAGCCCCAGCATTTT
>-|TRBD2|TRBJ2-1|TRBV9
CASSVAGGLVNEQFF
TGTGCCAGCAGCGTAGCTGGGGGACTAGTCAATGAGCAGTTCTTC
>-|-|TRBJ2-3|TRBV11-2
CASSLVPAGSDTQYF
TGTGCCAGCAGCTTGGTCCCCGCGGGATCAGATACGCAGTATTTT
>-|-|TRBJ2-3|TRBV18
CASSPSSEGTDTQYF
TGTGCCAGCTCACCTAGCTCTGAAGGCACAGATACGCAGTATTTT
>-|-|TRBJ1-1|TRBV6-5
CASSYSGANTEAFF
TGTGCCAGCAGTTACTCGGGAGCGAACACTGAAGCTTTCTTT
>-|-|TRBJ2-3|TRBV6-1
CASSDSGNTDTQYF
TGTGCCAGCAGTGATTCGGGGAACACAGATACGCAGTATTTT
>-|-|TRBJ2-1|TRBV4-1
CASSQEGTGGEQFF
TGCGCCAGCAGCCAAGAAGGGACCGGGGGTGAGCAGTTCTTC
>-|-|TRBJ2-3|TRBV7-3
CASSLTNFGGDTQYF
TGTGCCAGCAGCTTAACAAACTTTGGAGGTGATACGCAGTATTTT
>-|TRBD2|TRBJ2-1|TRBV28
CASRKPGLAQFF
TGTGCCAGCAGAAAACCGGGACTAGCTCAGTTCTTC
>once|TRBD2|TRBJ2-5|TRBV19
CASSVAAPGTSGQETQYF
TGTGCCAGTAGTGTAGCTGCCCCCGGGACTAGCGGTCAAGAGACCCAGTACTTC
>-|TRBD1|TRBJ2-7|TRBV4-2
CASSPGTDLPYEQYF
TGTGCCAGCAGCCCCGGGACAGATCTTCCCTACGAGCAGTACTTC
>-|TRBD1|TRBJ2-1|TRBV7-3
CASSLGTGGAYNEQFF
TGTGCCAGCAGCTTGGGGACAGGGGGCGCTTACAATGAGCAGTTCTTC
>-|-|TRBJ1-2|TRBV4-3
CASSQEAHLYGYTF
TGCGCCAGCAGCCAAGAAGCCCATCTTTATGGCTACACCTTC
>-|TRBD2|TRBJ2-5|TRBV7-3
CASSLTTGGPTVYFQETQYF
TGTGCCAGCAGCTTAACCACGGGGGGACCTACAGTATACTTCCAAGAGACCCAGTACTTC
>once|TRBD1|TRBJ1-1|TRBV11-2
CASSRGWTGMTEAFF
TGTGCCAGCAGCCGGGGTTGGACAGGGATGACTGAAGCTTTCTTT
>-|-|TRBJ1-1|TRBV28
CASSSPSLLGRAEAFF
TGTGCCAGCAGCTCCCCCTCCCTCTTGGGCAGGGCAGAAGCTTTCTTT
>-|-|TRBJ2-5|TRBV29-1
CSVATGLLGTQYF
TGCAGCGTTGCCACGGGACTTCTGGGGACCCAGTACTTC
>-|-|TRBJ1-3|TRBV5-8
CASSQGSGNTIYF
TGTGCCAGCAGCCAGGGGTCGGGAAACACCATATATTTT
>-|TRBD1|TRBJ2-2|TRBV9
CASSSGQGNTGELFF
TGTGCCAGCAGCTCGGGACAGGGAAACACCGGGGAGCTGTTTTTT
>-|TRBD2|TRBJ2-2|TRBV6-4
CASSRTRTSGGPNTGELFF
TGTGCCAGCAGTAGGACCCGGACTAGCGGGGGACCAAACACCGGGGAGCTGTTTTTT
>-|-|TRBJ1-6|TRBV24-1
CATSGYNSPLHF
TGTGCCACCAGCGGGTATAATTCACCCCTCCACTTT
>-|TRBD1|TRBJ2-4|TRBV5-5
CASYTSGTGENIQYF
TGTGCCAGCTACACCAGTGGGACAGGAGAAAACATTCAGTACTTC
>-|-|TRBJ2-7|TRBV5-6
CASSLRGGGGFLYEQYF
TGTGCCAGCAGCTTGCGTGGGGGAGGGGGATTTCTCTACGAGCAGTACTTC
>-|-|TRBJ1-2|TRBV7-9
CASSLVGVGYTF
TGTGCCAGCAGCTTAGTAGGAGTTGGCTACACCTTC
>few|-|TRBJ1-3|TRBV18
CASSGGSSGNTIYF
TGTGCCAGCTCGGGAGGAAGCTCTGGAAACACCATATATTTT
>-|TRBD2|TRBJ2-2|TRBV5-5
CASSLVRGTSGMNTGELFF
TGTGCCAGCAGCTTGGTTCGGGGGACTAGCGGAATGAACACCGGGGAGCTGTTTTTT
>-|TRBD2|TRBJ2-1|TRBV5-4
CASRAGTRPRSSYNEQFF
TGTGCCAGCAGAGCCGGGACTAGACCCCGGAGCTCCTACAATGAGCAGTTCTTC
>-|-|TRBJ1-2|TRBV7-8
CASSLDSWAYGYTF
TGTGCCAGCAGCTTAGATTCCTGGGCCTATGGCTACACCTTC
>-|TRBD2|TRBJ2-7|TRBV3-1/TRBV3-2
CASTHLTSGGSYEQYF
TGTGCCAGCACCCATTTGACTAGCGGGGGTTCCTACGAGCAGTACTTC
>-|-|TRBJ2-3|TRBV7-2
CASSLGPRQSDTQYF
TGTGCCAGCAGCTTAGGACCGCGGCAGTCAGATACGCAGTATTTT
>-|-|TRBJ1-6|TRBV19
CARRGNSPLHF
TGTGCCAGACGGGGAAATTCACCCCTCCACTTT